The 6 T cell receptor beta chains below were found in one sample sequenced in a study of T cell responses to AZD1222 COVID-19 vaccine. The protocol was immunoSEQ multiplex PCR, while the TCRdb copy is restricted to in-frame clones and leaves out a portion. The table lists approximately 100,000 clones, roughly nine tenths of them singletons. The sample was peripheral blood, taken 28 days after the second dose of the MenACWY control vaccine. Receptor source: an adult who received the MenACWY meningococcal vaccine as a control.

The rearrangement links TRBV18 to TRBJ1-6; the D is unclear. The CDR3 extends over 13 amino acids. Germline V gene data show CDR1 as KGHSH and CDR2 as LQKENI. The V end was cut by 2 bases, the J end by 8 bases, with 7 bases between. This CDR3 is CASSPNRDSPLHF. The CDR3 coding sequence is TGTGCCAGCTCACCAAATCGGGATTCACCCCTCCACTTT.

The genes are TRBV2 and TRBJ1-4, with D possibly being TRBD1 (5 bases). Germline V lookup: CDR1 SNHLY, CDR2 FYNNEI. The V end was cut by 6 bases, the J end by 7 bases, with 15 bases between. This CDR3 is built from 14 residues. The CDR3 sequence is CASSSGTEAEKLFF. In DNA form, the CDR3 reads TGTGCCAGCAGCTCCGGGACGGAAGCTGAAAAACTGTTTTTT.

The chain is built from TRBV28 and TRBJ2-7; D is ambiguous. CDR3 size: 14 residues. CDR1 and CDR2 from the germline V gene are MDHEN and SYDVKM. V was shortened by 5 bases and J by 4 bases, with 15 bases between the two germline ends. CDR3 nucleotide sequence: TGTGCCAGCAGTCCCCTCATCCTGAGTTACGAGCAGTACTTC. Residues: CASSPLILSYEQYF.

CDR3 residues: CASSQDYGTGNGYTF. The CDR3 nucleotides are TGTGCCAGCAGCCAAGATTATGGGACAGGGAATGGCTACACCTTC. The V gene is TRBV3-1 (or the pseudogene TRBV3-2), the J gene TRBJ1-2; 9 bases line up with TRBD1. Trimming took 0 bases from V and 6 from J; bases not matched to a gene: 5. Germline CDR1 is LGHDT and CDR2 is YNNKEL (reference sequence). The length of the CDR3 is 15 residues.

This sequence joins TRBV6-2 or TRBV6-3 and TRBJ1-1, with TRBD1 matching over 8 bases. The CDR3 is made up of 16 amino acids. CDR1 is MNHEY, CDR2 SVGEGT, per germline. V lost 2 bases and J lost 1; bases outside the gene matches: 6. CDR3 coding DNA: TGTGCCAGCAGTTACACTGGGACAGGACGGAACACTGAAGCTTTCTTT. Translation gives CASSYTGTGRNTEAFF.

The chain employs TRBV24-1 and TRBJ2-1; TRBD1 is a possible D gene (8 bases). Germline values: CDR1 KGHDR, CDR2 SFDVKD. Deletions cut 1 base from V and 7 bases from J, with 19 bases between. This CDR3 comprises 17 residues. CDR3 DNA sequence: TGTGCCACCAGTGATTTCCCTACAGGGGGGGGTAGGAATGAGCAGTTCTTC. Translation: CATSDFPTGGGRNEQFF.